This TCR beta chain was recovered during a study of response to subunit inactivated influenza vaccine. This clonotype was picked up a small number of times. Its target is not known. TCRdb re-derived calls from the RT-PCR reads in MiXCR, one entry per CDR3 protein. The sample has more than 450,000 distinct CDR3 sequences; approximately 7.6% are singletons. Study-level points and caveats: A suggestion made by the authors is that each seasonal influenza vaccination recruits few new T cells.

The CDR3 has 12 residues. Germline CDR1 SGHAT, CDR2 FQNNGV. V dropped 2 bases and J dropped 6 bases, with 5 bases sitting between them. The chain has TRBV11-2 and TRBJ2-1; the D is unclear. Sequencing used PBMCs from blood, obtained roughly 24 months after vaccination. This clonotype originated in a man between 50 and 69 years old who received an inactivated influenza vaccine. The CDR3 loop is CASSLITNEQFF. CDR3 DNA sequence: TGTGCCAGCAGCTTAATTACCAATGAGCAGTTCTTC.